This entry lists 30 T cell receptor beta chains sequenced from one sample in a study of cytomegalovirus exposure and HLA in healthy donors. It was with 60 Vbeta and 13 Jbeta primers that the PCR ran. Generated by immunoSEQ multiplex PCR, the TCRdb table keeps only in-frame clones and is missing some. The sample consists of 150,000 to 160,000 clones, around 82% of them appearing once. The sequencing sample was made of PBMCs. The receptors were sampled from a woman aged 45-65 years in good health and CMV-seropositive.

The CDR3 coding sequence is TGTGCCTGGAGTGTAGGTGAAGGACTTGATTATGGCTACACCTTC. Its translation: CAWSVGEGLDYGYTF. The rearrangement links TRBV30 to TRBJ1-2; D is undetermined. CDR1 is GTSNPN and CDR2 is SVGIG in the germline V gene (reference sequence). CDR3 length: 15 residues. Deletions cut 0 bases from V and 5 bases from J, with 16 bases between. Full variable domain (missing parts from reference TRBV30 and TRBJ1-2): SQTIHQWPATLVQPVGSPLSLECTVEGTSNPNLYWYRQAAGRGLQLLFYSVGIGQISSEVPQNLSASRPQDRQFILSSKKLLLSDSGFYLCAWSVGEGLDYGYTFGSGTRLTVV.

CDR3 bases: TGTGCCATCAGTGTCTCGCGGGGGAGCACAGATACGCAGTATTTT. It translates to CAISVSRGSTDTQYF. The V gene is TRBV10-3, the J gene TRBJ2-3; 7 bases fit TRBD2. The V and J ends lost 4 bases and 0 bases, in that order; junction bases with no gene match: 4. The CDR3 is 15 amino acids. The germline gives CDR1 ENHRY, CDR2 SYGVKD.

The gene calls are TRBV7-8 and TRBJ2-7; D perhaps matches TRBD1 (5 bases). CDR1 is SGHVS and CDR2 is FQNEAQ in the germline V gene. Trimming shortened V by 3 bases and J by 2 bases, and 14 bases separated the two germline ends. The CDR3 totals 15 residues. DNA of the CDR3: TGTGCCAGCAGCTTTTATCAGGGCGGACCCTACGAGCAGTACTTC. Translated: CASSFYQGGPYEQYF.

This chain's CDR3 is CASSVRQKGSNTGELFF. CDR3 coding DNA: TGTGCCAGCTCTGTCAGACAGAAAGGATCGAACACCGGGGAGCTGTTTTTT. J is TRBJ2-2 and V is TRBV18, with D possibly being TRBD1 (5 bases). This CDR3 comprises 17 residues. Germline CDR1 reads KGHSH; CDR2 reads LQKENI. V lost 6 bases and J lost 0, with 17 bases in between.

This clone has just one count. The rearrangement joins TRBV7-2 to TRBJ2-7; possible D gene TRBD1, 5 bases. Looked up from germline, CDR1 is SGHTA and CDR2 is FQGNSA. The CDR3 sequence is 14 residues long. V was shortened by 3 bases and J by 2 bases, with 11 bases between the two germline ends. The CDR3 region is CASSFYTGPYEQYF. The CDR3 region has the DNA TGTGCCAGCAGCTTCTATACAGGCCCCTACGAGCAGTACTTC.

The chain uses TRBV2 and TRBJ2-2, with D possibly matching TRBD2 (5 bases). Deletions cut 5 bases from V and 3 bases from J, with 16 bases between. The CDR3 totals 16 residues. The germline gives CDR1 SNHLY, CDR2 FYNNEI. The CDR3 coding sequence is TGTGCCAGCAGTAAAGAAAGCGGCCCGGACACCGGGGAGCTGTTTTTT. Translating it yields CASSKESGPDTGELFF.

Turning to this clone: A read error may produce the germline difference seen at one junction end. CDR3 loop: CASSIGSRDTQYF. CDR3 DNA sequence: TGTGCCAGCAGTATCGGGAGCAGAGATACGCAGTATTTT. The V gene is TRBV6-5, the J gene TRBJ2-3, with D maybe TRBD2 (6 bases). Germline CDR1 and CDR2: MNHEY and SVGAGI. This CDR3 has 13 amino acids.

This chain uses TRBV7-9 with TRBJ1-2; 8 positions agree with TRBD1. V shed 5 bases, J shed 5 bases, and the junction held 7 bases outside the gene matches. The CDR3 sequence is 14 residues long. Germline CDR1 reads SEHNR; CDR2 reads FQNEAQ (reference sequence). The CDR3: CASSPRQGTYGYTF. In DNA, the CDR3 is TGTGCCAGCAGCCCCAGACAGGGGACTTATGGCTACACCTTC.

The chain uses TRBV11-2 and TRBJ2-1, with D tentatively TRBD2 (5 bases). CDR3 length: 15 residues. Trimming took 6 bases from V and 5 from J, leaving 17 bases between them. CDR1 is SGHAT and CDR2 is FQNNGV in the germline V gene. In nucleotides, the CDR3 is TGTGCCAGCAGAAGTACCGGGATTTCTAACAATGAGCAGTTCTTC. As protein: CASRSTGISNNEQFF.

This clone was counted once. The CDR3 region is CATREQMALDTEAFF. The CDR3 DNA follows: TGTGCCACCCGGGAACAGATGGCCCTCGACACTGAAGCTTTCTTT. V and J are TRBV27 and TRBJ1-1; no reliable D call. Germline V gene data show CDR1 as MNHEY and CDR2 as SMNVEV (reference sequence). The germline V and J ends were trimmed by 10 bases and 3 bases, with 21 bases remaining between them. This CDR3 has 15 amino acids.

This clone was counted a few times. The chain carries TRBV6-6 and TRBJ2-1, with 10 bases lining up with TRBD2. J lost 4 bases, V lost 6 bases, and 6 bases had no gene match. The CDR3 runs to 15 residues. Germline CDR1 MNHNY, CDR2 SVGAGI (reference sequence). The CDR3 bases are TGTGCCAGCAGCCGAAGCGGGGGGGCGTACAATGAGCAGTTCTTC. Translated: CASSRSGGAYNEQFF.

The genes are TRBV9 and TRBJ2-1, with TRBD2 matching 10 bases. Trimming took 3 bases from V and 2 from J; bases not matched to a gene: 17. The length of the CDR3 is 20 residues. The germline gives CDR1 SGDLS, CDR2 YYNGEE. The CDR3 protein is CASSARGRAGGLLTYNEQFF. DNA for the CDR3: TGTGCCAGCAGCGCCAGGGGGCGAGCGGGGGGGCTGCTAACCTACAATGAGCAGTTCTTC.

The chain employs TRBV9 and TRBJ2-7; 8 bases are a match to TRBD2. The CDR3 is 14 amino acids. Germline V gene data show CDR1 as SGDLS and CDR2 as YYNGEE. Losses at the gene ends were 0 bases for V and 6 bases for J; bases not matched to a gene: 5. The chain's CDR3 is CASSVGAGGFEQYF. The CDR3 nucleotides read TGTGCCAGCAGCGTAGGGGCGGGGGGTTTCGAGCAGTACTTC.

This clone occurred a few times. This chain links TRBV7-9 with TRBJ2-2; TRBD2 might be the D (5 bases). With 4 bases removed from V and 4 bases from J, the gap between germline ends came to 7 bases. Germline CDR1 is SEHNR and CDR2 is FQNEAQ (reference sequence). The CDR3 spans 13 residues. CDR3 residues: CASSSDFTGELFF. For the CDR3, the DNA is TGTGCCAGCAGCTCGGACTTCACCGGGGAGCTGTTTTTT.

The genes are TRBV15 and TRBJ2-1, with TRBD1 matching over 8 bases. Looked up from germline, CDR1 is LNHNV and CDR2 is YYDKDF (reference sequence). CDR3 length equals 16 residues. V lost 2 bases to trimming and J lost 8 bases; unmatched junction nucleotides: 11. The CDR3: CATSRPSSDRGDEQFF. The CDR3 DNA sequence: TGTGCCACCAGCAGACCATCTTCCGACAGGGGAGATGAGCAGTTCTTC.

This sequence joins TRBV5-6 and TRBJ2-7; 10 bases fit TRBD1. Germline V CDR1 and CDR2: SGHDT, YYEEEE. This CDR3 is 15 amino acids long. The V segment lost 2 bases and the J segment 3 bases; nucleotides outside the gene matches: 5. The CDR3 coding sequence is TGTGCCAGCAGCTTCCCGGGACAGGGGCTCTACGAGCAGTACTTC. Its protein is CASSFPGQGLYEQYF.

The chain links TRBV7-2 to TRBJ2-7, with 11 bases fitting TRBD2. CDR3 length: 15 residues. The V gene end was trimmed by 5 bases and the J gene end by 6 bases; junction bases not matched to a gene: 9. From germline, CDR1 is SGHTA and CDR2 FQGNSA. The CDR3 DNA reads TGTGCCAGCAGCCCCGGTGGGCTAGCGGGGGGCGAGCAGTACTTC. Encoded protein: CASSPGGLAGGEQYF. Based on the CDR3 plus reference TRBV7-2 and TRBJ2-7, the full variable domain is GAGVSQSPSNKVTEKGKDVELRCDPISGHTALYWYRQSLGQGLEFLIYFQGNSAPDKSGLPSDRFSAERTGGSVSTLTIQRTQQEDSAVYLCASSPGGLAGGEQYFGPGTRLTVT.

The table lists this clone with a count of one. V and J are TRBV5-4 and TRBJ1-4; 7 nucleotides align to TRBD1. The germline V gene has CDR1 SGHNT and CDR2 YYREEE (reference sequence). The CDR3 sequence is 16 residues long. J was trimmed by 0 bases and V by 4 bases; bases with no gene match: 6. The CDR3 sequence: CASSVWDRATNEKLFF. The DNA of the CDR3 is TGTGCCAGCAGCGTCTGGGACAGAGCAACTAATGAAAAACTGTTTTTT.

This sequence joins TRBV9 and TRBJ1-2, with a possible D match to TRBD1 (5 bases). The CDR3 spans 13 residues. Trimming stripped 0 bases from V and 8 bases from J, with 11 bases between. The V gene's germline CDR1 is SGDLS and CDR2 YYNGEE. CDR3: CASSVAEGWGYTF. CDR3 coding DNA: TGTGCCAGCAGCGTAGCGGAGGGGTGGGGCTACACCTTC.

The CDR3 sequence: CASSRTGADYGYTF. As DNA, the CDR3 is TGTGCCAGCAGTCGGACAGGGGCGGACTATGGCTACACCTTC. This chain connects TRBV6-4 to TRBJ1-2; TRBD1 matches at 9 bases. This CDR3 has 14 amino acids. V lost 5 bases and J lost 3; bases outside the gene matches: 4. Germline values: CDR1 MRHNA, CDR2 SNTAGT.

The CDR3 sequence: CASNPGTSSYNEQFF. The CDR3 nucleotides read TGTGCCAGTAATCCCGGGACATCCTCCTACAATGAGCAGTTCTTC. This rearrangement joins TRBV19 to TRBJ2-1; possible D gene TRBD1, 6 bases. Deletions cut 7 bases from V and 0 bases from J, with 13 bases between. The CDR3 covers 15 residues. CDR1 is LNHDA, CDR2 SQIVND, per germline (reference sequence).

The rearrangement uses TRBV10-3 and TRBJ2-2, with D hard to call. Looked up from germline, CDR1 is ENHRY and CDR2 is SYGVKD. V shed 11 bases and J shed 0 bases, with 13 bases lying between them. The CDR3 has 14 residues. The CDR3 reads CASKAEANTGELFF. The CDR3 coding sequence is TGTGCCTCGAAGGCAGAGGCGAACACCGGGGAGCTGTTTTTT.

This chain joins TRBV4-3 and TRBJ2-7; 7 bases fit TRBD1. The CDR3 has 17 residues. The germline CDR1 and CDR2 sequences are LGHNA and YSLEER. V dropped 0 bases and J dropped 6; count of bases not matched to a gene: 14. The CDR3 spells CASSQEWRQGARSEQYF. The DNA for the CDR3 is TGCGCCAGCAGCCAAGAATGGAGACAGGGAGCCCGGTCCGAGCAGTACTTC.

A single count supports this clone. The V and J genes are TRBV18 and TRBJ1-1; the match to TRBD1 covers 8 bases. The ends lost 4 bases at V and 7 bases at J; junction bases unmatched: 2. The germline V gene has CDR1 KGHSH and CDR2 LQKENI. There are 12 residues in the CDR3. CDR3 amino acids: CASSLGQGEAFF. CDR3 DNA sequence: TGTGCCAGCTCACTTGGACAGGGTGAAGCTTTCTTT.

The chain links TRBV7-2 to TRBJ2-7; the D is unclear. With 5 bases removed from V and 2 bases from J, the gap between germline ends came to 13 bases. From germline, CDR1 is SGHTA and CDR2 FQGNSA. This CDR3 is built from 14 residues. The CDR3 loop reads CASSGFLGAYEQYF. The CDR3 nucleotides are TGTGCCAGCAGCGGTTTTCTCGGAGCCTACGAGCAGTACTTC.

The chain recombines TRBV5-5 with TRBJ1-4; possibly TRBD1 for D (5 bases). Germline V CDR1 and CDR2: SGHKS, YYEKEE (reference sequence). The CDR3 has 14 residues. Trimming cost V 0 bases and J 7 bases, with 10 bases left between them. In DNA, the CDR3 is TGTGCCAGCAGCTTGGGGGCAGGGTCTGAAAAACTGTTTTTT. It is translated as CASSLGAGSEKLFF.

The chain's CDR3 is CASSLPPGSYNEQFF. In nucleotides, the CDR3 is TGTGCCAGCAGCTTGCCGCCCGGCTCCTACAATGAGCAGTTCTTC. The chain uses TRBV5-4 and TRBJ2-1; D uncertain. With 1 base removed from V and 0 bases from J, the gap between germline ends came to 8 bases. The CDR3 length is 15 residues. CDR1 and CDR2 (germline): SGHNT, YYREEE (reference sequence). Combining the CDR3 with reference TRBV5-4 and TRBJ2-1 gives the whole variable domain ETGVTQSPTHLIKTRGQQVTLRCSSQSGHNTVSWYQQALGQGPQFIFQYYREEENGRGNFPPRFSGLQFPNYSSELNVNALELDDSALYLCASSLPPGSYNEQFFGPGTRLTVL.

The CDR3 sequence is CASSVYSTSGNNEQFF. CDR3 DNA: TGTGCCAGCAGCGTATACTCGACTAGCGGAAACAATGAGCAGTTCTTC. This sequence joins TRBV9 and TRBJ2-1; 9 bases agree with TRBD2. With V trimmed by 1 base and J by 5 bases, 7 bases remained unmatched. The CDR3 length is 16 residues. The germline CDR1 and CDR2 sequences are SGDLS and YYNGEE.

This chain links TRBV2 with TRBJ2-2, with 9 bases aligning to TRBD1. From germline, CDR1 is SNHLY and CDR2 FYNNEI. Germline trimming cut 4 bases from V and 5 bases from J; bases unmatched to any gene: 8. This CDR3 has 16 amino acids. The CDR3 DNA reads TGTGCCAGCAGTGCGCCGGACAGGGGAAGAACCGGGGAGCTGTTTTTT. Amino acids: CASSAPDRGRTGELFF.

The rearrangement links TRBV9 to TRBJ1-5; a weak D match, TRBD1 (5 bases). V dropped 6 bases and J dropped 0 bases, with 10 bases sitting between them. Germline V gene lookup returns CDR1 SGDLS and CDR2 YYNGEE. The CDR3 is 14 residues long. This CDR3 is CASKGTSSNQPQHF. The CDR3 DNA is TGTGCCAGCAAGGGGACTTCTAGCAATCAGCCCCAGCATTTT.